The 31 T cell receptor beta chains below come from one sample, sequenced in a study of T cells in Graves' hyperthyroidism and ophthalmopathy. Regions amplified from RNA transcripts were the TCR beta CDR3 regions. In the first-round RT-PCR of the TCR CDR3, the HTBI primer set was used. TCRdb used MiXCR to reprocess the multiplex PCR reads, holding one entry per CDR3 protein. The sample lists 500,000 or so distinct CDR3 sequences; about 16% were seen once. The sequenced sample consisted of blood. The source is a woman aged 25 to 39 with Graves' ophthalmopathy.

This clonotype showed up many times. The rearrangement uses TRBV11-3 and TRBJ2-1; 8 bases line up with TRBD1. CDR1 is SGHNT and CDR2 is YENEEA in the germline V gene. CDR3 length: 16 residues. V was pared by 0 bases and J by 7 bases, with 8 bases of the junction left unmatched. CDR3 residues: CASSLDQGAPTNEQFF. CDR3 nucleotides: TGTGCCAGCAGCTTAGATCAGGGGGCCCCGACTAATGAGCAGTTCTTC.

In the case of this clonotype: A single base separates this from a much larger clone, so it may be a read error. V and J are TRBV27 and TRBJ2-1, with a possible D match to TRBD1 (6 bases). CDR3 size: 15 residues. Germline V gives CDR1 MNHEY, CDR2 SMNVEV (reference sequence). The DNA of the CDR3 is TGTGCCAGCAGTTTAGGGGACAACCCCTACAATGAGCAGCTCTTC. Protein: CASSLGDNPYNEQLF.

This clonotype has a handful of counts. CDR3 amino acids: CASSPPTDGANVLTF. CDR3 coding DNA: TGTGCCAGCAGCCCACCCACTGACGGGGCCAACGTCCTGACTTTC. The chain joins TRBV28 to TRBJ2-6; D uncertain. Germline-derived CDR1 and CDR2 are MDHEN and SYDVKM. The CDR3 extends over 15 amino acids. Trimming shortened V by 6 bases and J by 4 bases, and 13 bases separated the two germline ends.

The J gene is TRBJ1-2, the V gene TRBV27, with D unclear. Germline V gene data show CDR1 as MNHEY and CDR2 as SMNVEV (reference sequence). V gave up 5 bases and J gave up 6 bases, with 13 bases separating them. The CDR3 has 13 amino acids. The DNA for the CDR3 is TGTGCCAGCAGTCGCAGGTCGTTGGATGGCTACACCTTC. It translates to CASSRRSLDGYTF.

This clonotype appeared a few times. The rearrangement joins TRBV2 to TRBJ2-4; D is possibly TRBD1 (5 bases). This CDR3 has 16 amino acids. CDR1 and CDR2 from the germline V gene are SNHLY and FYNNEI. Trimming left V 5 bases short and J 0 bases short, with 14 bases between. CDR3 in amino acids: CASSTTTELAKNIQYF. CDR3 DNA sequence: TGTGCCAGCAGTACTACGACAGAACTAGCCAAAAACATTCAGTACTTC.

Many counts were recorded for this clonotype. The chain links TRBV20-1 to TRBJ2-7, with 7 bases fitting TRBD1. CDR1 is DFQATT, CDR2 SNEGSKA, per germline (reference sequence). CDR3 length: 13 amino acids. V lost 5 bases and J lost 5; bases outside the gene matches: 9. CDR3 loop: CSAATGITHEQYF. CDR3 in DNA: TGCAGTGCTGCGACAGGGATCACTCACGAGCAGTACTTC.

J is TRBJ2-7 and V is TRBV25-1, with D perhaps matching TRBD1 (6 bases). The CDR3 extends over 13 amino acids. V lost 9 bases and J 2 bases, leaving 14 bases between the germline ends. CDR1 is MGHDK and CDR2 is SYGVNS in the germline V gene. CDR3 nucleotides: TGTGCCAGGACAATACAGGGAACCTACGAGCAGTACTTC. Amino acid sequence: CARTIQGTYEQYF.

This clonotype was detected ten times or more. The chain recombines TRBV6-5 with TRBJ1-3; 8 bases are shared with TRBD1. The CDR3 contains 17 residues. Germline values: CDR1 MNHEY, CDR2 SVGAGI. V lost 0 bases to trimming and J lost 2 bases; unmatched junction nucleotides: 6. The CDR3 reads CASSYSRQGSPGNTIYF. CDR3 in DNA: TGTGCCAGCAGTTACTCCCGACAGGGGTCCCCTGGAAACACCATATATTTT.

This clonotype was counted at least ten times. The chain employs TRBV20-1 and TRBJ2-3; no clear D. V was trimmed by 0 bases and J by 0 bases, leaving 7 bases between them. The germline gives CDR1 DFQATT, CDR2 SNEGSKA (reference sequence). This CDR3 has 14 amino acids. CDR3 sequence (DNA): TGCAGTGCTAGAGATCCGACAAGCACAGATACGCAGTATTTT. Translation gives CSARDPTSTDTQYF.

This clonotype has more than one count but fewer than ten. The chain carries TRBV20-1 and TRBJ1-1; 11 nucleotides align to TRBD1. The CDR3 is made up of 17 amino acids. J was trimmed by 0 bases and V by 6 bases; bases with no gene match: 12. The V gene's germline CDR1 is DFQATT and CDR2 SNEGSKA (reference sequence). CDR3 bases: TGCAGTGCAACGGACGGACAGGGGGCCCCAATGAACACTGAAGCTTTCTTT. Amino acids: CSATDGQGAPMNTEAFF.

This clonotype was seen a few times. The chain recombines TRBV5-6 with TRBJ2-1; D uncertain. Germline V gene lookup returns CDR1 SGHDT and CDR2 YYEEEE. CDR3 size: 11 residues. V was cut by 1 base and J by 15 bases, with 11 bases left in between. CDR3 loop: CASSLMFERFF. The CDR3 DNA is TGTGCCAGCAGCTTGATGTTTGAACGGTTCTTC.

This clonotype was counted many times. V is TRBV29-1 and J is TRBJ1-1; weak D call: TRBD1 (5 bases). Germline lookup yields CDR1 SQVTM and CDR2 ANQGSEA. The CDR3 is made up of 12 amino acids. The V gene lost 7 bases and the J gene lost 8 bases, with 17 bases spanning the gap. CDR3 in amino acids: CSANDHRREAFF. The CDR3 DNA sequence: TGCAGCGCAAACGACCACAGGAGAGAAGCTTTCTTT.

The sample holds many counts of this clonotype. This sequence joins TRBV7-3 and TRBJ2-5; 9 bases are a match to TRBD1. CDR1 and CDR2 (germline): SGHTA, FQGTGA. The CDR3 consists of 15 residues. V was clipped by 5 bases and J by 3 bases; unmatched bases: 7. CDR3 sequence: CASSPLGTGKETQYF. CDR3 nucleotides: TGTGCCAGCAGCCCGCTAGGGACAGGGAAAGAGACCCAGTACTTC.

This clonotype has ten or more counts. The chain carries TRBV6-5 and TRBJ1-1; TRBD1 might be the D (5 bases). CDR3 length: 19 residues. Germline loops: CDR1 MNHEY, CDR2 SVGAGI. V was clipped by 0 bases and J by 4 bases, with 24 bases between them. The chain's CDR3 is CASSYSPPDTPHWGTEAFF. The CDR3 DNA sequence: TGTGCCAGCAGTTACTCCCCCCCGGACACCCCTCATTGGGGCACTGAAGCTTTCTTT.

At least ten counts were recorded for this clonotype. The chain employs TRBV24-1 and TRBJ2-7; tentative D call: TRBD1 (6 bases). The CDR3 loop spans 11 amino acids. Deletions cut 8 bases from V and 5 bases from J, with 9 bases between. In germline, CDR1 is KGHDR, CDR2 SFDVKD. The CDR3 spells CATTQGHEQYF. CDR3 nucleotide sequence: TGTGCCACCACACAGGGCCACGAGCAGTACTTC.

For this clonotype: One junction end disagrees with the germline gene, perhaps due to a read error. This chain joins TRBV5-1 and TRBJ1-1; no clear D. The V gene's germline CDR1 is SGHRS and CDR2 YFSETQ. The CDR3 extends over 14 amino acids. The CDR3, as DNA: TGTGCCAGCAGCTTAAAGGGCATGAACACTGAAGCTTTCTTT. Protein product: CASSLKGMNTEAFF.

The chain couples TRBV4-2 to TRBJ2-7; weak D call: TRBD1 (6 bases). CDR3 length equals 16 residues. V was pared by 0 bases and J by 3 bases, with 15 bases between. CDR1 and CDR2 from the germline V gene are LGHNA and YNFKEQ. The CDR3 is CASSQEQGARNYEQYF. DNA of the CDR3: TGTGCCAGCAGCCAAGAACAGGGAGCGAGAAACTACGAGCAGTACTTC.

Ten or more counts support this clonotype. The V call is TRBV3-1, the J call TRBJ2-1; the D gene is possibly TRBD2 (6 bases). Trimming took 4 bases from V and 8 from J, leaving 12 bases between them. Germline loops: CDR1 LGHDT, CDR2 YNNKEL (reference sequence). The CDR3 loop spans 13 amino acids. The CDR3: CASSPLASYEQFF. The CDR3 DNA follows: TGTGCCAGCAGCCCCCTAGCGTCGTATGAGCAGTTCTTC.

The table lists this clonotype with many counts. The gene calls are TRBV7-3 and TRBJ2-1; possible D gene TRBD1, 6 bases. Germline loops: CDR1 SGHTA, CDR2 FQGTGA. This CDR3 has 14 residues. The V end lost 5 bases, the J end lost 10 bases, and 18 bases lay between the germline ends. CDR3 region: CASSQGTELGEQFF. CDR3 bases: TGTGCCAGCAGCCAGGGGACGGAGCTGGGAGAGCAGTTCTTC.

This clonotype was counted a few times. The rearrangement uses TRBV24-1 and TRBJ2-5; TRBD1 matches at 10 bases. V gave up 0 bases and J gave up 4 bases; unmatched junction bases: 7. Germline lookup yields CDR1 KGHDR and CDR2 SFDVKD. CDR3 length: 17 residues. CDR3 bases: TGTGCCACCAGTGATTTGAAGGGACAGGGGTTTGGAGAGACCCAGTACTTC. Amino acid sequence: CATSDLKGQGFGETQYF.

This clonotype appeared many times. V is TRBV11-2 and J is TRBJ2-1; tentatively, D is TRBD2 (6 bases). Trimming took 2 bases from V and 5 from J, leaving 13 bases between them. This CDR3 is built from 15 residues. CDR1 and CDR2 (germline): SGHAT, FQNNGV. In nucleotides, the CDR3 is TGTGCCAGCAGCTTAACGTCTAGCGAGCACAATGAGCAGTTCTTC. As protein: CASSLTSSEHNEQFF.

This clonotype was recorded many times. The V call is TRBV3-1, the J call TRBJ2-2, with 9 bases matching TRBD1. Germline trimming cut 5 bases from V and 0 bases from J; bases unmatched to any gene: 4. Germline assignment: CDR1 LGHDT and CDR2 YNNKEL (reference sequence). The CDR3 is 16 residues long. DNA for the CDR3: TGTGCCAGCAGCACCCGGGACAGGGCGAACACCGGGGAGCTGTTTTTT. Protein product: CASSTRDRANTGELFF.

This clonotype was seen just once. V gene TRBV20-1 combines with J gene TRBJ2-1; TRBD2 agrees at 9 bases. Germline CDR1 reads DFQATT; CDR2 reads SNEGSKA (reference sequence). V lost 5 bases, J lost 1 base, and 9 bases stayed unmatched. This CDR3 is 16 amino acids long. CDR3 protein: CSAGQLAGVSYNEQFF. The CDR3 region has the DNA TGCAGTGCTGGCCAACTAGCGGGTGTATCCTACAATGAGCAGTTCTTC.

This clonotype was seen many times. J is TRBJ2-3 and V is TRBV20-1; D is possibly TRBD2 (6 bases). The CDR3 is 15 amino acids. Trimming took off 1 base at V and 2 bases at J, with 13 bases between the two ends. Germline V gene sequence: CDR1 DFQATT, CDR2 SNEGSKA (reference sequence). The CDR3 DNA is TGCAGTGCTAGAGGTAGCGGACTACTCACAGATACGCAGTATTTT. Translation gives CSARGSGLLTDTQYF.

CDR3 nucleotides: TGTGCCATCAGTGAGTCAAGACTAGCGGGAGATTTCAATGAGCAGTTCTTC. Residues: CAISESRLAGDFNEQFF. The chain has TRBV10-3 and TRBJ2-1, with 12 bases that match TRBD2. Germline loops: CDR1 ENHRY, CDR2 SYGVKD. J lost 6 bases, V lost 0 bases, and 6 bases had no gene match. The CDR3 loop spans 17 amino acids.

This clonotype was recorded at least ten times. The chain employs TRBV20-1 and TRBJ2-7; D ambiguous. This CDR3 comprises 12 residues. Per the germline V gene, CDR1 is DFQATT and CDR2 is SNEGSKA (reference sequence). The V gene lost 1 base and the J gene lost 0 bases, with 4 bases spanning the gap. CDR3 nucleotide sequence: TGCAGTGCTAGAGTTGACTCCTACGAGCAGTACTTC. This encodes CSARVDSYEQYF.

This clonotype came up a few times. The V and J genes are TRBV7-2 and TRBJ1-4, with D possibly TRBD1 on 5 matching bases. V was pared by 6 bases and J by 8 bases, with 13 bases between. The CDR3 is 13 residues long. The germline V gene has CDR1 SGHTA and CDR2 FQGNSA. CDR3 amino acids: CASSFKGEEKLFF. The CDR3 DNA is TGTGCCAGCAGTTTTAAAGGGGAGGAAAAACTGTTTTTT.

This clonotype was detected a few times. This chain connects TRBV6-2 or TRBV6-3 to TRBJ2-3; TRBD1 agrees at 8 bases. CDR3 size: 18 residues. Germline loops: CDR1 MNHEY, CDR2 SVGEGT. Germline trimming cut 2 bases from V and 2 bases from J; bases unmatched to any gene: 12. CDR3 coding DNA: TGTGCCAGCAGTTACCCCTCCGGACAGGGTCTAGACACAGATACGCAGTATTTT. Amino acids: CASSYPSGQGLDTDTQYF.

This clonotype was counted between two and nine times. This sequence joins TRBV7-2 and TRBJ2-7; 9 bases align to TRBD2. J lost 7 bases, V lost 5 bases, and 12 bases had no gene match. The CDR3 has 15 amino acids. In germline, CDR1 is SGHTA, CDR2 FQGNSA. The CDR3 DNA reads as TGTGCCAGCAGCGCGCTAGCGGGGACTACGACTGAGCAGTACTTC. Its translation: CASSALAGTTTEQYF.

The chain uses TRBV30 and TRBJ2-7; maybe TRBD1 (6 bases). This CDR3 comprises 14 residues. Germline loops: CDR1 GTSNPN, CDR2 SVGIG (reference sequence). The V end lost 5 bases, the J end lost 0 bases, and 14 bases lay between the germline ends. The CDR3 DNA sequence: TGTGCCTGGGCAGGGGCTCGACTCTCCTACGAGCAGTACTTC. Amino acid sequence: CAWAGARLSYEQYF.

The rearrangement joins TRBV6-1 to TRBJ1-1, with unresolved D. This CDR3 contains 15 residues. Per the germline V gene, CDR1 is MNHNS and CDR2 is SASEGT. The V end was cut by 7 bases, the J end by 0 bases, with 15 bases between. This CDR3 is CASTLGGFLNTEAFF. CDR3 bases: TGTGCCAGCACCCTGGGTGGCTTTTTGAACACTGAAGCTTTCTTT.